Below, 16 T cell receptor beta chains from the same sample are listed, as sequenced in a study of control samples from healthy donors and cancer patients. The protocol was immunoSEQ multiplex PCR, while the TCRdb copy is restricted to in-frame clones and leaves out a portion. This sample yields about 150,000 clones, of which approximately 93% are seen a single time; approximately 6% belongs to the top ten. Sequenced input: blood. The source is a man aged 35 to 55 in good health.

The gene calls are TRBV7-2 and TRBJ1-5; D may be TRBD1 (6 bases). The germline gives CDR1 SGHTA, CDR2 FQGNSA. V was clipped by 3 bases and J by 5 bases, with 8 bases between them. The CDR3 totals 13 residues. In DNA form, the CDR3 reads TGTGCCAGCAGCTTGAGGGGGGATCAGCCCCAGCATTTT. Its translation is CASSLRGDQPQHF.

The CDR3 sequence: CASSLGYGSGELFF. The CDR3 region has the DNA TGCGCCAGCAGCTTGGGGTATGGCTCCGGGGAGCTGTTTTTT. This chain joins TRBV5-1 and TRBJ2-2, with unresolved D. CDR1 is SGHRS and CDR2 is YFSETQ in the germline V gene. This CDR3 contains 14 residues. V was trimmed by 0 bases and J by 6 bases, leaving 9 bases between them.

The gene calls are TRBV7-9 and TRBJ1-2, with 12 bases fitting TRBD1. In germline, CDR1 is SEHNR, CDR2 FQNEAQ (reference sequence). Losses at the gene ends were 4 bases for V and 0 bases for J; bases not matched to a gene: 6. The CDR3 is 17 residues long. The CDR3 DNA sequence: TGTGCCAGCAGCTACCCGGGACAGGGGGCCCCTAACTATGGCTACACCTTC. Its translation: CASSYPGQGAPNYGYTF. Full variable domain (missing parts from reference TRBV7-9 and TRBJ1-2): DTGVSQNPRHKITKRGQNVTFRCDPISEHNRLYWYRQTLGQGPEFLTYFQNEAQLEKSRLLSDRFSAERPKGSFSTLEIQRTEQGDSAMYLCASSYPGQGAPNYGYTFGSGTRLTVV.

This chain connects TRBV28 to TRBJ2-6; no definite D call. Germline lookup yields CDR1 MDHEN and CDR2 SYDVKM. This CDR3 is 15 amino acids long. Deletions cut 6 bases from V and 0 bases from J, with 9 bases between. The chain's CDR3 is CASSPDDSGANVLTF. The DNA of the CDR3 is TGTGCCAGCAGCCCAGATGACTCTGGGGCCAACGTCCTGACTTTC. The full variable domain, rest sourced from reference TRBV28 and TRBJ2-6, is DVKVTQSSRYLVKRTGEKVFLECVQDMDHENMFWYRQDPGLGLRLIYFSYDVKMKEKGDIPEGYSVSREKKERFSLILESASTNQTSMYLCASSPDDSGANVLTFGAGSRLTVL.

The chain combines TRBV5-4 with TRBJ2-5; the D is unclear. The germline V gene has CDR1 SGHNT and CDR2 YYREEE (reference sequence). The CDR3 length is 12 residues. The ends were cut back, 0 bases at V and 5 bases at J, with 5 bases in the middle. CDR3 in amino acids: CASSLAWETQYF. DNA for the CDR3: TGTGCCAGCAGCTTGGCCTGGGAGACCCAGTACTTC.

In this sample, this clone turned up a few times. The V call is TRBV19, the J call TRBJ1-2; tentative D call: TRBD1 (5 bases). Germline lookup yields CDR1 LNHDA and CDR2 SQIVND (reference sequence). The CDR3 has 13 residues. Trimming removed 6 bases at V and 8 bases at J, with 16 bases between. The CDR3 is CASSLGGDQGYTF. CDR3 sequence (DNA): TGTGCCAGTAGCCTCGGAGGGGATCAAGGCTACACCTTC. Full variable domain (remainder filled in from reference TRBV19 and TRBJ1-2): DGGITQSPKYLFRKEGQNVTLSCEQNLNHDAMYWYRQDPGQGLRLIYYSQIVNDFQKGDIAEGYSVSREKKESFPLTVTSAQKNPTAFYLCASSLGGDQGYTFGSGTRLTVV.

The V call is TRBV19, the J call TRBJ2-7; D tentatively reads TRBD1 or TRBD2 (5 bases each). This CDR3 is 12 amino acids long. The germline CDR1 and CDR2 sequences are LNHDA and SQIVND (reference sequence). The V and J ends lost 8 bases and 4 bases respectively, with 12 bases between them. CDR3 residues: CASSTGPYEQYF. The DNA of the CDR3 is TGTGCCAGTTCCACGGGGCCTTACGAGCAGTACTTC.

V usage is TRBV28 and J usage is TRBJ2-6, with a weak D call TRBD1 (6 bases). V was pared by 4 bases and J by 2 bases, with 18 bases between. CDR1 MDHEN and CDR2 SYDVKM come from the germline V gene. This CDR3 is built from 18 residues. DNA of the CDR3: TGTGCCAGCAGTTCACTTAGGGGGTATAGTACTGGGGCCAACGTCCTGACTTTC. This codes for CASSSLRGYSTGANVLTF.

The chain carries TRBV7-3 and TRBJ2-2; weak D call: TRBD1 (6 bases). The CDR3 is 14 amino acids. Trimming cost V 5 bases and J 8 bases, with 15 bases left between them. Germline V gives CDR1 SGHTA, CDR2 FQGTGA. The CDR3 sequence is CASSPWDIDGELFF. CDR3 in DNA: TGTGCCAGCAGCCCCTGGGACATCGATGGGGAGCTGTTTTTT.

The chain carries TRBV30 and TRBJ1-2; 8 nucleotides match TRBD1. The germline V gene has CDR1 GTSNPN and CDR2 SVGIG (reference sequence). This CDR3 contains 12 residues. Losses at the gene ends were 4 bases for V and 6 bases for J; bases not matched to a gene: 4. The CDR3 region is CAWTRTGHGYTF. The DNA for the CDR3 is TGTGCCTGGACCCGGACAGGGCATGGCTACACCTTC.

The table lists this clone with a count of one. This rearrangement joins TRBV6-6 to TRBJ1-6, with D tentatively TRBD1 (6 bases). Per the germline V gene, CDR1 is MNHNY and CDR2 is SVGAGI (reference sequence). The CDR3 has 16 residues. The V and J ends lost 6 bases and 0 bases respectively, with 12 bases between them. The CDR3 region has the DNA TGTGCCAGCAGACAGGGCCCTAGCTCCTATAATTCACCCCTCCACTTT. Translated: CASRQGPSSYNSPLHF.

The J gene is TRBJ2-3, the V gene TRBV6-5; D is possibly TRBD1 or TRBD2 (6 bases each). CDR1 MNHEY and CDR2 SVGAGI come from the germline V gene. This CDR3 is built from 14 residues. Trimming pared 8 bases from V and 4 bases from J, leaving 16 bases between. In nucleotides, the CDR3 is TGTGCCAGCGGAGGGGGTTTTATTGCAGATACGCAGTATTTT. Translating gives CASGGGFIADTQYF.

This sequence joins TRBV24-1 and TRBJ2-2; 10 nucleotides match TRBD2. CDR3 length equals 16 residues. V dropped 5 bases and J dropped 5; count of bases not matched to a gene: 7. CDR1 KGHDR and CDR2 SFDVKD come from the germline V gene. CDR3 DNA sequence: TGTGCCACCAGTGCATCAGCGGGGGGGTGGACCGGGGAGCTGTTTTTT. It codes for CATSASAGGWTGELFF.

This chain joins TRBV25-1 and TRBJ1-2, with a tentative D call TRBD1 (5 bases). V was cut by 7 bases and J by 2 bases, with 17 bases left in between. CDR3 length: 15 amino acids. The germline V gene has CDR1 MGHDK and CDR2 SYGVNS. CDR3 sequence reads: CASMSPEGPNYGYTF. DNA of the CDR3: TGTGCCAGCATGAGTCCGGAGGGACCCAACTATGGCTACACCTTC.

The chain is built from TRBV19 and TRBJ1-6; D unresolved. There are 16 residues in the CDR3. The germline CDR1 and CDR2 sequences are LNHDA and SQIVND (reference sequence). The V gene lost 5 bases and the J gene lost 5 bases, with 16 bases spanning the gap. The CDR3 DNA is TGTGCCAGTAGTCCGGAGGCCGCGAGGAATAATTCACCCCTCCACTTT. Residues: CASSPEAARNNSPLHF.

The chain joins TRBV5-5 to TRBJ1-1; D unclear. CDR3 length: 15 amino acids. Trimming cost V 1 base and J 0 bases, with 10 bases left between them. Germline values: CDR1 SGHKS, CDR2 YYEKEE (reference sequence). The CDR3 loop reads CASSLIGAMNTEAFF. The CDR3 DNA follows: TGTGCCAGCAGCTTGATAGGAGCCATGAACACTGAAGCTTTCTTT.